One sample yielded the 2 T cell receptor beta chains listed below, sequenced in a study of chemoradiotherapy in HPV16-positive cancers. Profiling relied on immunoSEQ multiplex PCR, and the TCRdb table lists in-frame clones only, not all of them. The sample holds roughly 13,000 clones, less than 70% seen once. This specimen was collected from a patient who underwent chemoradiotherapy. The receptors come from a human donor with HPV-associated anogenital cancer.

The chain links TRBV7-9 to TRBJ1-1; no clear D gene. Germline V gene data show CDR1 as SEHNR and CDR2 as FQNEAQ (reference sequence). V was cut by 1 base and J by 5 bases, with 11 bases left in between. This CDR3 comprises 14 residues. CDR3: CASSLGIGLTEAFF. The CDR3 nucleotides read TGTGCCAGCAGCTTAGGGATCGGACTGACTGAAGCTTTCTTT.

The J gene is TRBJ2-5, the V gene TRBV20-1; no clear D. The ends were cut back, 4 bases at V and 6 bases at J, with 6 bases in the middle. The CDR3 is 10 residues long. CDR1 and CDR2 (germline): DFQATT, SNEGSKA (reference sequence). CDR3 bases: TGCAGTGCTACTATGAAGACCCAGTACTTC. It is translated as CSATMKTQYF.